This T cell receptor (beta chain) was sequenced for a study of blood T cell repertoires in COVID-19. Generated by immunoSEQ multiplex PCR, the TCRdb table keeps only in-frame clones and is missing some. The table lists tens of thousands of clones, 65% to 80% of them singletons. The CDR3 is 14 amino acids. V dropped 4 bases and J dropped 6 bases, with 13 bases sitting between them. CDR1 and CDR2 (germline): SGHKS, YYEKEE (reference sequence). The V and J genes are TRBV5-5 and TRBJ2-2; a weak D match, TRBD2 (6 bases). Sequenced sample: peripheral blood. This clonotype was obtained from a human donor in a cohort sampled during active COVID-19. CDR3 in amino acids: CASSITGEAGELFF. The DNA of the CDR3 is TGTGCCAGCAGCATCACGGGGGAGGCCGGGGAGCTGTTTTTT.